The 2 T cell receptor beta chains given below trace back to one sample, sequenced in a study of OX40 agonist ivuxolimab in advanced cancers. The protocol was immunoSEQ multiplex PCR, while the TCRdb copy is restricted to in-frame clones and leaves out a portion. The sample contains 65,000 to 80,000 clones, roughly nine tenths of which appear only once. The sample was CD4+ or CD8+ T cells sorted from blood, taken in a trial of the OX40 agonist ivuxolimab. The receptors derive from an adult with an advanced solid tumor such as melanoma, head and neck, liver or kidney cancer.

In DNA form, the CDR3 reads TGCGCCAGCAGCCAAGTCCCCGGACTAGCGGGAGATTCAGGTTACAATGAGCAGTTCTTC. This gives the protein CASSQVPGLAGDSGYNEQFF. The chain employs TRBV4-1 and TRBJ2-1; 13 bases are shared with TRBD2. The CDR3 runs to 20 residues. Germline V gives CDR1 MGHRA, CDR2 YSYEKL. With 1 base clipped from V and 4 bases from J, the junction kept 13 bases outside the gene matches.

The CDR3 reads CASSLRGTGSSPLHF. The CDR3 DNA is TGTGCCAGCAGCCTCAGAGGGACAGGGTCTTCACCCCTCCACTTT. The J gene is TRBJ1-6, the V gene TRBV14; TRBD1 matches 9 bases. J lost 9 bases, V lost 4 bases, and 7 bases had no gene match. The CDR3 spans 15 residues. From germline, CDR1 is SGHDN and CDR2 FVKESK.